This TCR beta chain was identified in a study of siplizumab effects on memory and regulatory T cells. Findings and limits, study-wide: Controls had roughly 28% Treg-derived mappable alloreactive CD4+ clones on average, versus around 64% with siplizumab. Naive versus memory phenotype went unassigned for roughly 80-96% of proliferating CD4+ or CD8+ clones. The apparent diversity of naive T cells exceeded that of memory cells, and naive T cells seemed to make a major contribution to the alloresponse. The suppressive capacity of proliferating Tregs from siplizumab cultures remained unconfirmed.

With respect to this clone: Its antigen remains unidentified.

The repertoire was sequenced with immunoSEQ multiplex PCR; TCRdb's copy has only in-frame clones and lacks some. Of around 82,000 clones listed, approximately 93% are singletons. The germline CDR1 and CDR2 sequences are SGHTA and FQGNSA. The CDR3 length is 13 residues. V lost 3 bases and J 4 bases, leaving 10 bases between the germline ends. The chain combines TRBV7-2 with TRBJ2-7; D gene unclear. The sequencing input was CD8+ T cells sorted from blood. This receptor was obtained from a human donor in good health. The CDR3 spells CASSFPGPYEQYF. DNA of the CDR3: TGTGCCAGCAGCTTTCCAGGCCCTTACGAGCAGTACTTC.